The clone carrying this T cell receptor beta chain was picked up many times. Its antigen is undetermined. Researchers amplified the TCR beta CDR3 regions from RNA transcripts. The TCR CDR3 first-round RT-PCR relied on the HTBI primer set. TCRdb reprocessed the multiplex PCR reads via MiXCR and lists one record per CDR3 protein. The repertoire holds approximately 380,000 distinct CDR3 sequences, with 19% as singletons. The sample belongs to a study of T cells in Graves' hyperthyroidism and ophthalmopathy. Study observations and caveats: Blood also showed most of the thyroid clonotypes that were expanded above 0.001.

The CDR3 spans 13 residues. Germline-derived CDR1 and CDR2 are DFQATT and SNEGSKA (reference sequence). The V end was cut by 4 bases, the J end by 2 bases, with 12 bases between. Across 18 months, stable Graves' hyperthyroidism was marked by no progression to ophthalmopathy. Participants, patients aged 18 to 65, had newly diagnosed hyperthyroidism with a duration under 2 months. In making diagnoses, clinical symptoms, serum thyroxine and TRAb, thyroid ultrasound and orbital computed tomography were all used. Source material: blood. The chain links TRBV20-1 to TRBJ2-7; tentative D call: TRBD2 (5 bases). The source of this sequence is a woman under 30 with Graves' hyperthyroidism. In nucleotides, the CDR3 is TGCAGTGCTACGCCCCCGGGGACCTACGAGCAGTACTTC. Translated: CSATPPGTYEQYF.